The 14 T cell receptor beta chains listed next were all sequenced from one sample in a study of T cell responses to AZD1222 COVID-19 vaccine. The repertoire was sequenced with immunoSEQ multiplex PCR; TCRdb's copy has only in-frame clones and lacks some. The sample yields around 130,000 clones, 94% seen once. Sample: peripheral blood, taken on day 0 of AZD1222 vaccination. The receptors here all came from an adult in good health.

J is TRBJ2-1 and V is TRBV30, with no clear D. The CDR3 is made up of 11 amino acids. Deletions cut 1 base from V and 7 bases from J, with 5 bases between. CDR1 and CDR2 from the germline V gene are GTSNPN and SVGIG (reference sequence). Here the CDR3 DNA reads TGTGCCTGGAGTGACTATAATGAGCAGTTCTTC. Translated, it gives CAWSDYNEQFF.

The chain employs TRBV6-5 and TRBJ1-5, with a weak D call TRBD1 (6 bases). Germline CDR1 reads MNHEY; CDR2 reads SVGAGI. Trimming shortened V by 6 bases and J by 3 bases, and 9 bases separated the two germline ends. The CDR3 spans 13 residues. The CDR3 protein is CASRQGYNQPQHF. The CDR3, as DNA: TGTGCCAGCAGACAGGGCTACAATCAGCCCCAGCATTTT.

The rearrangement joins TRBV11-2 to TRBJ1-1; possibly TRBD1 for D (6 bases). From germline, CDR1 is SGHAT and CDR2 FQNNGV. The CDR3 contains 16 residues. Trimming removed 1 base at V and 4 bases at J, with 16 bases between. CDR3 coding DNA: TGTGCCAGCAGCTTAGCCCCCCCCTACAGGGCCACTGAAGCTTTCTTT. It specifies CASSLAPPYRATEAFF.

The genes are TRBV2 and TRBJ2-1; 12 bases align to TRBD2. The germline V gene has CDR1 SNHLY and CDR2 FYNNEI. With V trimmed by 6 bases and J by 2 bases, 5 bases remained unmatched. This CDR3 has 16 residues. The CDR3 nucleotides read TGTGCCAGCAGACTACTAGCGGGAGGTACCTACAATGAGCAGTTCTTC. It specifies CASRLLAGGTYNEQFF.

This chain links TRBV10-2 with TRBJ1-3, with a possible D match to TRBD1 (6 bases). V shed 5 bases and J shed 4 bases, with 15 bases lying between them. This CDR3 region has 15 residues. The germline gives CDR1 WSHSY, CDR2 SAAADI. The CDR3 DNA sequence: TGCGCCAGCAGTTCCGACACAGGGTACGGAAACACCATATATTTT. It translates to CASSSDTGYGNTIYF.

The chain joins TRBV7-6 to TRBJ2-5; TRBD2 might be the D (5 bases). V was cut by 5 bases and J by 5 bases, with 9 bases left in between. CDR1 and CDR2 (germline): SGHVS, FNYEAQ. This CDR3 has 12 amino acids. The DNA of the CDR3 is TGTGCCAGCAGCCCTAGCTTGGAGACCCAGTACTTC. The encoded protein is CASSPSLETQYF.

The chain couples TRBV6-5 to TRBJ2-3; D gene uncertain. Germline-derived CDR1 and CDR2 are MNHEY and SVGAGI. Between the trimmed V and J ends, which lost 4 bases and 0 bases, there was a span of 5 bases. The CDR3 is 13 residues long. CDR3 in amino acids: CASSLSSTDTQYF. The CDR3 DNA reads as TGTGCCAGCAGTTTGAGTAGCACAGATACGCAGTATTTT.

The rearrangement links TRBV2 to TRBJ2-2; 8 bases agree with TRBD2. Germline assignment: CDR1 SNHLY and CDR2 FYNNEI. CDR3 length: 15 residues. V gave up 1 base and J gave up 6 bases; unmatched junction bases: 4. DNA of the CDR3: TGTGCCAGCAGTGAAGTGCTAGCGGGTGCCGGGGAGCTGTTTTTT. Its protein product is CASSEVLAGAGELFF.

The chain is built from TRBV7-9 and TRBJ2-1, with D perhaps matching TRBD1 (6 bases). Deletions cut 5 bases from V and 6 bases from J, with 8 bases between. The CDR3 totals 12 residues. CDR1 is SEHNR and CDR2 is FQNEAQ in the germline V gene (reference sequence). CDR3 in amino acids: CASSLQGNEQFF. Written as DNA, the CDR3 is TGTGCCAGCAGCCTACAGGGCAATGAGCAGTTCTTC.

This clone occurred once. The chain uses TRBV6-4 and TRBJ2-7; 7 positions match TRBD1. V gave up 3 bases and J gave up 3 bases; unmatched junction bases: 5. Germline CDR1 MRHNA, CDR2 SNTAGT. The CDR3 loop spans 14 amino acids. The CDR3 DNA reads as TGTGCCAGCAGTGAATGGGCAGGGGGCTACGAGCAGTACTTC. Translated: CASSEWAGGYEQYF.

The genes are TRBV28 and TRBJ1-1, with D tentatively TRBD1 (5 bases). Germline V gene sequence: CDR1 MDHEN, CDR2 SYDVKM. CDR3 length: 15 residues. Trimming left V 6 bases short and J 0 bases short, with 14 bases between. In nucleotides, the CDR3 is TGTGCCAGCAGCCCTGGGGGGGGACTGAACACTGAAGCTTTCTTT. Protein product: CASSPGGGLNTEAFF.

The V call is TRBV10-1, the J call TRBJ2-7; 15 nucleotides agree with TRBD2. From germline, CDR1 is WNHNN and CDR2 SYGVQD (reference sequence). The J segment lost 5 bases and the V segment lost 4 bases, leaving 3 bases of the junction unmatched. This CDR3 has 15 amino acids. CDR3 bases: TGCGCCAGCAGTGTGGGGACTAGCGGGAGGCACGAGCAGTACTTC. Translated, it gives CASSVGTSGRHEQYF.

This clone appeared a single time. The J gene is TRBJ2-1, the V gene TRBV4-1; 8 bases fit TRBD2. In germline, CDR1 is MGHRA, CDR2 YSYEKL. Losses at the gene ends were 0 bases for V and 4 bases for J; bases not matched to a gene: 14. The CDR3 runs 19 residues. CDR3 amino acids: CASSQEGPSGRIAYNEQFF. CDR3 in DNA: TGCGCCAGCAGCCAAGAGGGTCCTAGCGGGCGAATAGCGTACAATGAGCAGTTCTTC.

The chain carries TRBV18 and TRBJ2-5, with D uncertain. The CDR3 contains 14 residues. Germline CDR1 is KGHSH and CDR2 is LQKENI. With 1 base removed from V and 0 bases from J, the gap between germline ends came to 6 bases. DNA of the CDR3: TGTGCCAGCTCACCACTCGGGTACCAAGAGACCCAGTACTTC. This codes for CASSPLGYQETQYF.